The clone carrying this TCR beta chain occurred many times. Its cognate antigen is unknown. These data come from a study of naive and memory T cell subsets. Study results and limitations: In naive cells, over 85% of TCR sequences were seen only once. Especially in CD8 cells, naive repertoires contained a few larger clonotypes, possibly CD45RA-re-expressing memory cells.

Separate alpha and beta amplification began at the second PCR step. CD4 T cells were positively selected, then CD8 T cells from the CD4-negative fraction. The CDR3 length is 13 residues. V was clipped by 4 bases and J by 3 bases, with 10 bases between them. Germline CDR1 is LGHDT and CDR2 is YNNKEL (reference sequence). The beta constant-region primer was an equimolar mix of two oligonucleotides covering TRBC1 and TRBC2. The ligated cDNA underwent four PCR rounds using SP2 and nested alpha and beta constant-region primers. A single record per CDR3 protein comes from TCRdb applying MiXCR to the UMI-ligation and nested PCR reads. The sample lists 98,000 or so distinct CDR3 sequences, more than 12% seen once, with around 2.8% in the top ten.

The receptor comes from a human donor in good health. The chain employs TRBV3-1 and TRBJ2-7, with no clear D. The material sequenced was naive CD8+ T cells from blood. Here the CDR3 DNA reads TGTGCCAGCAGCCCACTGGCGGACTACGAGCAGTACTTC. Translating it yields CASSPLADYEQYF.